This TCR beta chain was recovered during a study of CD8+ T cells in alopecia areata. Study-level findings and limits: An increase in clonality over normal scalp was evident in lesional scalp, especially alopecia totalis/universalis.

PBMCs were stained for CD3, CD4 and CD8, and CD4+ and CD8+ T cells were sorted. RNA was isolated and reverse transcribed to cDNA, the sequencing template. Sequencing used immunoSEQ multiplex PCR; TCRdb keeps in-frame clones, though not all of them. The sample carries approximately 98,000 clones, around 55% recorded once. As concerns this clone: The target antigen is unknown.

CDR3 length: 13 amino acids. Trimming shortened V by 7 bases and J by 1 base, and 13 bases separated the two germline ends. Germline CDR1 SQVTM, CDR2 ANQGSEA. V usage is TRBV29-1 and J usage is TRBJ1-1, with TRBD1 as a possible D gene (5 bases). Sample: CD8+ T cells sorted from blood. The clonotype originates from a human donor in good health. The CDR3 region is CSAPSGTNTEAFF. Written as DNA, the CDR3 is TGCAGCGCCCCTTCCGGGACGAACACTGAAGCTTTCTTT.